This T cell receptor (beta chain) was recorded in a study of identical twins. MiXCR, applied by TCRdb to the 5' RACE reads, yields one record per CDR3 protein. Here the sample spans some 690,000 distinct CDR3 sequences, 21% being singletons. V lost 4 bases to trimming and J lost 2 bases; unmatched junction nucleotides: 7. The CDR3 loop spans 16 amino acids. Germline V CDR1 and CDR2: LGHDT, YNNKEL (reference sequence). These data were likewise used in another study, on T cells expressing NK-cell markers. That source notes: Among eight sequenced donors, seven carried HCMV seropositivity while one was seronegative. More than five donors showed dominant NKG2C+ clonotypes comprising about 1.0-7.0% of their CD8+ T cells. In several donors, these clonotypes also led the CD3+CD56-NKG2C+ fraction.

This TCR derives from a woman aged 18-35 years in good health. The source material was PBMCs. V is TRBV3-1 and J is TRBJ2-7; TRBD2 matches at 11 bases. For the CDR3, the DNA is TGTGCCAGCAGCCCCAGGGGACTAGCGGCAACCTACGAGCAGTACTTC. It specifies CASSPRGLAATYEQYF.